Below, 4 T cell receptor beta chains from the same sample are listed, as sequenced in a study of T cells in Graves' hyperthyroidism and ophthalmopathy. Researchers took RNA transcripts and amplified the TCR beta CDR3 regions from them. The TCR CDR3 was amplified in a first-round RT-PCR using the HTBI primer set. TCRdb processed the multiplex PCR reads anew with MiXCR; each CDR3 protein has one entry. The sample records under 350,000 distinct CDR3 sequences, 15% to 20% being singletons. The sequencing input was blood. Source of these receptors: a woman between 45 and 65 years old with Graves' hyperthyroidism.

The chain carries TRBV5-4 and TRBJ2-7; TRBD2 might be the D (6 bases). Germline V gives CDR1 SGHNT, CDR2 YYREEE (reference sequence). The CDR3 sequence is 14 residues long. V was cut by 2 bases and J by 2 bases, with 11 bases left in between. CDR3 amino acids: CASSFGGDTYEQYF. The CDR3 DNA follows: TGTGCCAGCAGCTTCGGGGGAGACACCTACGAGCAGTACTTC.

A word on this clonotype: This may arise from a read error, as a much more abundant clone is one base away. The chain is built from TRBV30 and TRBJ2-1, with D maybe TRBD2 (7 bases). Germline-derived CDR1 and CDR2 are GTSNPN and SVGIG (reference sequence). The CDR3 spans 14 residues. The V end lost 2 bases, the J end lost 3 bases, and 11 bases lay between the germline ends. CDR3 DNA sequence: TGTGCCTGGAGTAAGGGGGGGGGCTACAATGAGCAGTTCTTC. This gives the protein CAWSKGGGYNEQFF.

This clonotype showed up just a few times. The J gene is TRBJ1-1, the V gene TRBV20-1, with D perhaps matching TRBD1 (6 bases). The germline CDR1 and CDR2 sequences are DFQATT and SNEGSKA (reference sequence). V lost 3 bases, J lost 5 bases, and 16 bases lay in between. This CDR3 is 14 amino acids long. The CDR3 loop reads CSARGPTGRTEAFF. The CDR3 region has the DNA TGCAGTGCTAGGGGGCCGACAGGCAGGACTGAAGCTTTCTTT.

This sequence joins TRBV5-6 and TRBJ1-5; 10 bases are shared with TRBD1. Germline V gives CDR1 SGHDT, CDR2 YYEEEE. CDR3 length equals 14 residues. Germline trimming cut 4 bases from V and 7 bases from J; bases unmatched to any gene: 5. As DNA, the CDR3 is TGTGCCAGCAGCCGGGGACAGGGGACGCAGCCCCAGCATTTT. Translating gives CASSRGQGTQPQHF.